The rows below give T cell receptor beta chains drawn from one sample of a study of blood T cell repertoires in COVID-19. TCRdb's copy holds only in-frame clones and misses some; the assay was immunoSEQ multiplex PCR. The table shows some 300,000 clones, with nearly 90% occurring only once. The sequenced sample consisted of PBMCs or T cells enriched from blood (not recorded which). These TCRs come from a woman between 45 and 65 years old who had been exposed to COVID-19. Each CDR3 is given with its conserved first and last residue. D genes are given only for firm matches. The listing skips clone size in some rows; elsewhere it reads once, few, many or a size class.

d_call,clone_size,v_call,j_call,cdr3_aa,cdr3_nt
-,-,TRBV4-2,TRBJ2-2,CASSQATGTTGELFF,TGTGCCAGCAGCCAAGCGACAGGTACGACCGGGGAGCTGTTTTTT
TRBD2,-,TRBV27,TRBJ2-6,CASSFGLAVFSGANVLTF,TGTGCCAGCAGTTTCGGGCTAGCGGTGTTCTCTGGGGCCAACGTCCTGACTTTC
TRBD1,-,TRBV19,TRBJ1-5,CASSSGTVNSNQPQHF,TGTGCCAGTAGTAGCGGGACAGTAAATAGCAATCAGCCCCAGCATTTT
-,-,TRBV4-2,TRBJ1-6,CASSGGRNSPLHF,TGTGCCAGCAGCGGCGGGCGGAATTCACCCCTCCACTTT
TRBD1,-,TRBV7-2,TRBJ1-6,CASSYDRGRNSPLHF,TGTGCCAGCAGCTATGACAGGGGTAGAAATTCACCCCTCCACTTT
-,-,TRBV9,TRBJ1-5,CASSVDGNSNQPQHF,TGTGCCAGCAGCGTAGACGGGAATAGCAATCAGCCCCAGCATTTT
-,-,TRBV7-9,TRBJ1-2,CASSLVPEYGYTF,TGTGCCAGCAGCTTAGTTCCGGAGTATGGCTACACCTTC
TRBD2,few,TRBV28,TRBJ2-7,CASSLKLALAETYEQYF,TGTGCCAGCAGTTTAAAGTTAGCACTAGCGGAGACCTACGAGCAGTACTTC
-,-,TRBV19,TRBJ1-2,CASSKQGFDYGYTF,TGTGCCAGTAGCAAACAGGGATTCGACTATGGCTACACCTTC
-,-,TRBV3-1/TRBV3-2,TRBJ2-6,CASSPEKQGSGANVLTF,TGTGCCAGCAGCCCTGAGAAACAGGGATCTGGGGCCAACGTCCTGACTTTC
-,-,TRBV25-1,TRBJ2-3,CASSAAGKSTDTQYF,TGTGCCAGCAGTGCGGCAGGGAAAAGCACAGATACGCAGTATTTT
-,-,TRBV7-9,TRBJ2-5,CASSSPPGRTSETQYF,TGTGCCAGCAGCTCCCCTCCGGGGAGGACCTCGGAGACCCAGTACTTC
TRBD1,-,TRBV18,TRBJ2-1,CASSLDRAGYNEQFF,TGTGCCAGCTCACTCGACAGGGCCGGCTACAATGAGCAGTTCTTC
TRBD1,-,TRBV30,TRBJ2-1,CASPGTANNEQFF,TGTGCCTCTCCCGGGACAGCAAACAATGAGCAGTTCTTC
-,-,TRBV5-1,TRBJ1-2,CASSLAPEATGYTF,TGCGCCAGCAGCTTGGCCCCAGAAGCGACTGGCTACACCTTC
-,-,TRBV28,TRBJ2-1,CASSKIVNGNEQFF,TGTGCCAGCAGCAAAATAGTGAACGGGAATGAGCAGTTCTTC
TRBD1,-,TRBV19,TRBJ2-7,CASQRDRGYEQYF,TGTGCCAGTCAGAGGGACAGGGGATACGAGCAGTACTTC
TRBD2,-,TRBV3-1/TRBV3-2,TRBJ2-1,CASSYRLAGEPLF,TGTGCCAGCAGCTATCGACTAGCGGGGGAACCGCTCTTC
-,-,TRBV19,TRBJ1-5,CASKDRSSNQPQHF,TGTGCCAGTAAAGACAGGTCTAGCAATCAGCCCCAGCATTTT
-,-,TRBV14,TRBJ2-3,CASSPDYTDTQYF,TGTGCCAGCAGCCCAGATTACACAGATACGCAGTATTTT
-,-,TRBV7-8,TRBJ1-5,CASSFRQNQPQHF,TGTGCCAGCAGCTTCAGACAGAATCAGCCCCAGCATTTT
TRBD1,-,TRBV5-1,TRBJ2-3,CASSLGGQGYTDTQYF,TGCGCCAGCAGCTTGGGGGGACAGGGGTACACAGATACGCAGTATTTT
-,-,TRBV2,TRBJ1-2,CASTGGASYGYTF,TGTGCCAGCACGGGGGGGGCTAGCTATGGCTACACCTTC
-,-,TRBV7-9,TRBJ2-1,CASSPRSEQFF,TGTGCCAGCAGCCCGAGGAGCGAGCAGTTCTTC
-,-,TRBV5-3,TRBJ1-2,CARSLVYAQGCGYTF,TGTGCCAGAAGCTTGGTTTATGCGCAGGGCTGTGGCTACACCTTC
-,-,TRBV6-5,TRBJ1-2,CASSISLPNYGYTF,TGTGCCAGCAGTATCTCACTTCCTAACTATGGCTACACCTTC